This T cell receptor beta chain was recovered during a study of CD8 T cells in ankylosing spondylitis. This clonotype was recorded many times. Its antigen is as yet unknown. Germline values: CDR1 ENHRY, CDR2 SYGVKD. There are 13 residues in the CDR3. V was cut by 3 bases and J by 7 bases, with 7 bases left in between. Using its own MiXCR run on the 5' RACE reads, TCRdb lists one record per CDR3 protein. The sample consists of roughly 120,000 distinct CDR3 sequences, roughly 15% of them appearing once. Overall study results and limits: Reports say disease-linked clones showed up significantly more in matched ankylosing spondylitis synovial fluid.

This chain links TRBV10-3 with TRBJ1-6; D not resolved. Sequenced input: blood, either unsorted or a sorted T cell fraction (not recorded which). The TCR comes from a female donor with ankylosing spondylitis or in good health (not recorded which). CDR3 region: CAISESVNSPLHF. DNA for the CDR3: TGTGCCATCAGTGAATCAGTGAATTCACCCCTCCACTTT.